This TCR beta chain was recovered during a study of blood T cell repertoires in COVID-19. Study-level background: Acute-phase and convalescent COVID-19 samples originated in the United States, Italy and Spain. T cells, B-cell-depleted T cells, or PBMCs supplied cDNA or gDNA.

The Seattle patients joined while their infection was active and were tracked longitudinally afterward. The authors' processing: Amplification of reference gene primers provided the estimated nucleated cell counts. TCRdb keeps only in-frame clones here, not all; method: immunoSEQ multiplex PCR. V and J calls plus clone size are reproduced from that table; the DNA served to infer D and trimming. This sample has about 220,000 clones; around 85% occur once, and the top ten carry more than 2%. Sequencing was done on a sample of peripheral blood. This clonotype was obtained from a woman aged 70 to 79 with COVID-19, enrolled during active disease.

CDR3 region: CASGLGTGDNEQFF. The CDR3 region has the DNA TGTGCTAGTGGTTTGGGGACAGGGGACAATGAGCAGTTCTTC. J is TRBJ2-1 and V is TRBV12-5; 9 positions match TRBD1. Germline V lookup: CDR1 LGHNT, CDR2 FRNRAP. The CDR3 has 14 residues. Trimming removed 1 base from V and 5 bases from J; junction bases left unmatched: 0.